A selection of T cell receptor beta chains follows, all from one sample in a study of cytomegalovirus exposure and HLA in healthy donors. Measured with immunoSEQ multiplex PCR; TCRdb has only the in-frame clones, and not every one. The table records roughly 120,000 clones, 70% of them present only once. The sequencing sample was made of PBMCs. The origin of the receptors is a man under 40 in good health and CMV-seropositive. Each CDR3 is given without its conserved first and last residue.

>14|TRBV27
ASRMDRTFFNSPLH
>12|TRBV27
ASSLQGGGNTIY
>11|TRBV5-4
ASSPTGNYGYT
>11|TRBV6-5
ASIGGENTEAF
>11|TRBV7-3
ASSSRLSNEQF
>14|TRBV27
ASSLLHSSNYYGYT
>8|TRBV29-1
SVDLAGYT
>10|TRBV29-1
SGLHDSYEQY
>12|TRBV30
AGDRGEFTDTQY
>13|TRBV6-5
ASSIDRGRGYGYT
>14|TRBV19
ASSIATGTTAYGYT
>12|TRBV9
ASSGTSGYNEQF